One and the same sample provided the 10 T cell receptor beta chains below, sequenced in a study of T cell changes during pregnancy in multiple sclerosis. Sequencing used immunoSEQ multiplex PCR; TCRdb keeps in-frame clones, though not all of them. This table holds over 45,000 clones, around 90% found once. This material consisted of peripheral blood, taken in the third trimester of pregnancy. These TCRs come from a female donor in good health, enrolled as a control in a pregnancy study.

The chain combines TRBV10-2 with TRBJ2-7; D perhaps matches TRBD1 (6 bases). CDR1 WSHSY and CDR2 SAAADI come from the germline V gene. The CDR3 covers 13 residues. V lost 6 bases and J lost 2, with 11 bases in between. The CDR3 coding sequence is TGCGCCAGCAGCCCTGGACAGACCTACGAGCAGTACTTC. This gives the protein CASSPGQTYEQYF.

This chain joins TRBV5-4 and TRBJ2-5; 15 bases match TRBD2. CDR1 and CDR2 from the germline V gene are SGHNT and YYREEE (reference sequence). Trimming cost V 4 bases and J 2 bases; bases outside gene matches: 6. This CDR3 contains 17 residues. CDR3 in DNA: TGTGCCAGCAGCCCGGGACTAGCGGGGGGAGCACAAGAGACCCAGTACTTC. Protein: CASSPGLAGGAQETQYF.

This clone was seen just once. The chain is built from TRBV18 and TRBJ1-3, with D tentatively TRBD1 (5 bases). The V gene lost 6 bases and the J gene lost 2 bases, with 17 bases spanning the gap. CDR1 is KGHSH, CDR2 LQKENI, per germline. CDR3 size: 16 residues. The CDR3 loop reads CASSLLGREAGNTIYF. The CDR3, as DNA: TGTGCCAGCTCTCTACTTGGCAGGGAGGCTGGAAACACCATATATTTT. Full variable domain (rest looked up from reference TRBV18 and TRBJ1-3): NAGVMQNPRHLVRRRGQEARLRCSPMKGHSHVYWYRQLPEEGLKFMVYLQKENIIDESGMPKERFSAEFPKEGPSILRIQQVVRGDSAAYFCASSLLGREAGNTIYFGEGSWLTVV.

This rearrangement joins TRBV5-5 to TRBJ1-2; 9 bases match TRBD1. The length of the CDR3 is 15 residues. Germline V CDR1 and CDR2: SGHKS, YYEKEE (reference sequence). Losses at the gene ends were 5 bases for V and 6 bases for J; bases not matched to a gene: 11. CDR3 sequence reads: CASSFITGGQNGYTF. The CDR3 nucleotides are TGTGCCAGCAGTTTTATCACAGGGGGCCAAAATGGCTACACCTTC. Together with reference TRBV5-5 and TRBJ1-2, the CDR3 gives the full variable domain: DAGVTQSPTHLIKTRGQQVTLRCSPISGHKSVSWYQQVLGQGPQFIFQYYEKEERGRGNFPDRFSARQFPNYSSELNVNALLLGDSALYLCASSFITGGQNGYTFGSGTRLTVV.

The chain employs TRBV7-6 and TRBJ2-1; 10 nucleotides agree with TRBD2. Germline values: CDR1 SGHVS, CDR2 FNYEAQ. V was clipped by 4 bases and J by 4 bases; unmatched bases: 4. CDR3 size: 15 residues. The CDR3 spells CASSWSGGAYNEQFF. The DNA of the CDR3 is TGTGCCAGCAGCTGGAGCGGGGGGGCGTACAATGAGCAGTTCTTC.

The chain links TRBV7-2 to TRBJ2-1; weak D call: TRBD2 (6 bases). The CDR3 totals 12 residues. Trimming took 5 bases from V and 9 from J, leaving 11 bases between them. Germline CDR1 and CDR2: SGHTA and FQGNSA. The CDR3 DNA reads as TGTGCCAGCAGCCCGAAAGCGGGTGAGCAGTTCTTC. Translation: CASSPKAGEQFF.

The CDR3 DNA reads TGTGCCAGTAGTATAGATGAAGGGAGCGGGACCCTACTCGAGCAGTACTTC. Its translation is CASSIDEGSGTLLEQYF. The chain couples TRBV19 to TRBJ2-7, with 7 nucleotides matching TRBD2. CDR1 is LNHDA, CDR2 SQIVND, per germline (reference sequence). Unmatched junction bases numbered 14, after V lost 0 bases and J lost 6 bases. The CDR3 totals 17 residues.

A single count supports this clone. The V gene is TRBV4-2, the J gene TRBJ1-2; D gene uncertain. Trimming pared 2 bases from V and 5 bases from J, leaving 15 bases between. Looked up from germline, CDR1 is LGHNA and CDR2 is YNFKEQ. This CDR3 region has 15 residues. The CDR3 nucleotides read TGTGCCAGCAGCCAATGGGAACCAACGGGGTATGGCTACACCTTC. As protein: CASSQWEPTGYGYTF.

The J gene is TRBJ1-1, the V gene TRBV29-1, with 7 bases that match TRBD1. Germline CDR1 reads SQVTM; CDR2 reads ANQGSEA. After removal of 3 bases from V and 4 bases from J, the junction contained 5 bases not matched to a gene. This CDR3 has 13 residues. The CDR3 here is CSVDKHRGTEAFF. The CDR3 DNA is TGCAGCGTTGATAAACACAGGGGCACTGAAGCTTTCTTT.

The chain carries TRBV29-1 and TRBJ1-1; D gene uncertain. This CDR3 is 10 amino acids long. Germline loops: CDR1 SQVTM, CDR2 ANQGSEA. The CDR3 nucleotides are TGCAGTGGGCGGAACACTGAAGCTTTCTTT. Translating it yields CSGRNTEAFF.